This T cell receptor beta chain emerged from a study of T-cell memory formation after mild COVID-19. TCRdb fed the 5' RACE reads into MiXCR, producing one record per CDR3 protein. Here the sample spans tens of thousands of distinct CDR3 sequences, 5.5% to 7% being singletons. Notes on the study in general: The pre-infection memory compartment contained some responding clones, suggesting cross-reactive memory joined.

In the case of this clonotype: Its antigen is not identified.

The germline CDR1 and CDR2 sequences are MGHDK and SYGVNS. The CDR3 length is 15 residues. Trimming cost V 2 bases and J 6 bases, with 13 bases left between them. This rearrangement joins TRBV25-1 to TRBJ2-2; TRBD2 might be the D (6 bases). This TCR was sampled from an adult who had mild COVID-19 (a few samples of this study predate the infection). Cell type and time point are not known. The source material was PBMCs or a T cell subset sorted from them (not recorded which). CDR3 protein: CASSEGTLSAGELFF. The CDR3, as DNA: TGTGCCAGCAGTGAAGGGACTTTGTCGGCCGGGGAGCTGTTTTTT.